A selection of T cell receptor beta chains follows, all from one sample in a study of graft-versus-host responses after intestinal transplantation. TCRdb's table, derived via immunoSEQ multiplex PCR, lists solely in-frame clones and lacks some. The table lists approximately 14,000 clones, roughly 68% of them singletons, with roughly 25% in the top ten. The material sequenced was ileum tissue, taken approximately 780 days after intestinal transplantation. Source of these receptors: a human patient who received an intestinal transplant, so some T cells may come from the graft donor. CDR3s include the opening cysteine and the closing phenylalanine or tryptophan. A D gene is named only where the DNA matches it firmly. Part of the rows lack a size; the others show once, few, many or a class for expanded clones.

CASSSGLAVGTQYF	TGTGCCAGCAGCTCGGGACTGGCCGTGGGCACCCAGTACTTC	-	TRBV7-2	TRBJ2-5	-
CASSDQDTGELFF	TGTGCCAGCAGTGACCAGGACACCGGGGAGCTGTTTTTT	-	TRBV10-3	TRBJ2-2	-
CASILTSEGDLYGYTF	TGTGCCAGTATTCTAACATCGGAAGGGGACCTCTATGGCTACACCTTC	-	TRBV19	TRBJ1-2	-
CASIGASLAPRDEQFF	TGCGCCAGCATTGGGGCTAGCTTGGCCCCGCGAGATGAGCAGTTCTTC	-	TRBV10-2	TRBJ2-1	-
CASRPLAGFSYNEQFF	TGTGCCAGCAGGCCATTAGCGGGGTTTTCCTACAATGAGCAGTTCTTC	TRBD2	TRBV27	TRBJ2-1	-
CASSLERGSTDTQYF	TGCGCCAGCAGCTTGGAGCGGGGAAGCACAGATACGCAGTATTTT	TRBD2	TRBV5-1	TRBJ2-3	once
CASSQSSNEQFF	TGTGCCAGCAGCCAATCCAGCAATGAGCAGTTCTTC	-	TRBV16	TRBJ2-1	-
CASSPLGREGGYEQYF	TGTGCCAGCTCACCACTCGGGCGGGAGGGCGGCTACGAGCAGTACTTC	TRBD2	TRBV18	TRBJ2-7	-
CASSLTKGGQGHASVLSYNEQFF	TGTGCCAGCAGCTTAACGAAAGGAGGACAGGGCCACGCTTCGGTACTATCCTACAATGAGCAGTTCTTC	TRBD1	TRBV7-3	TRBJ2-1	-
CASSSGFGGSNEKLFF	TGTGCCAGCAGTTCAGGATTCGGCGGGTCTAATGAAAAACTGTTTTTT	-	TRBV6-4	TRBJ1-4	-
CASSLAPGQNYSPLHF	TGCGCCAGCAGCTTGGCCCCGGGACAGAATTATTCACCCCTCCACTTT	TRBD1	TRBV5-1	TRBJ1-6	-
CASSPPAGGGPEAFF	TGTGCCAGCTCACCACCGGCGGGCGGCGGTCCTGAAGCTTTCTTT	-	TRBV18	TRBJ1-1	-
CASSGVMTGNYNEQFF	TGCGCCAGCAGCGGAGTTATGACAGGGAACTACAATGAGCAGTTCTTC	TRBD1	TRBV5-1	TRBJ2-1	-
CASSQGHGYTF	TGTGCCAGCAGCCAGGGTCATGGCTACACCTTC	-	TRBV6-5	TRBJ1-2	few
CASSLGQGINSPLHF	TGTGCCAGCAGCTTGGGACAGGGGATCAATTCACCCCTCCACTTT	TRBD1	TRBV7-9	TRBJ1-6	once
CASSLKRRGGETQYF	TGTGCCAGCAGCTTAAAAAGGCGGGGGGGCGAGACCCAGTACTTC	TRBD2	TRBV7-9	TRBJ2-5	-
CASSQAAAGQGNTGELFF	TGCGCCAGCAGCCAGGCGGCGGCGGGACAGGGGAACACCGGGGAGCTGTTTTTT	TRBD1	TRBV4-3	TRBJ2-2	-
CASSMGTGEFF	TGTGCCAGTAGTATGGGGACAGGGGAGTTCTTC	TRBD1	TRBV19	TRBJ2-1	-
CASSPGPGREQYF	TGCGCCAGCAGCCCCGGGCCAGGGCGCGAGCAGTACTTC	-	TRBV4-1	TRBJ2-7	few
CASSQDTSGRAYNEQFF	TGTGCCAGCAGCCAAGATACTAGCGGGAGGGCCTACAATGAGCAGTTCTTC	TRBD2	TRBV4-2	TRBJ2-1	few
CASSYDGDRGYTF	TGTGCCAGCAGTTACGATGGGGACAGGGGCTACACCTTC	TRBD1	TRBV6-9	TRBJ1-2	once
CASSLRGVGGLAGFLSSYNEQFF	TGTGCCAGCAGCTTAAGGGGAGTGGGAGGACTAGCGGGCTTCTTAAGCTCCTACAATGAGCAGTTCTTC	TRBD2	TRBV7-3	TRBJ2-1	-
CASSPTPGGPISYEQYF	TGTGCCAGCTCACCTACCCCCGGGGGCCCCATCTCCTACGAGCAGTACTTC	-	TRBV18	TRBJ2-7	-
CAWSRGDNQPQHF	TGTGCCTGGAGTAGGGGCGACAATCAGCCCCAGCATTTT	-	TRBV30	TRBJ1-5	-
CASSPMSRNTEAFF	TGTGCCAGCTCACCAATGTCCAGGAACACTGAAGCTTTCTTT	-	TRBV18	TRBJ1-1	-
CACTVAPGQGYEQYF	TGTGCCTGCACCGTGGCGCCGGGACAGGGCTACGAGCAGTACTTC	TRBD1	TRBV30	TRBJ2-7	-
CASSVGALGEGRNEQFF	TGTGCCAGCAGCGTAGGAGCATTGGGGGAGGGCCGGAATGAGCAGTTCTTC	TRBD2	TRBV9	TRBJ2-1	-
CASSLWGGRETQYF	TGTGCCAGCAGCTTGTGGGGGGGGCGGGAGACCCAGTACTTC	-	TRBV5-6	TRBJ2-5	-
CASSRDAGLDGYTF	TGCGCCAGCAGTAGAGACGCAGGGCTGGATGGCTACACCTTC	-	TRBV5-1	TRBJ1-2	-
CASSARRGYSYEQYF	TGTGCCAGCAGTGCCCGTCGAGGGTATTCCTACGAGCAGTACTTC	-	TRBV6-1	TRBJ2-7	-
CASRKTGGGYNEQFF	TGTGCCAGTAGGAAAACAGGGGGCGGATACAATGAGCAGTTCTTC	TRBD1	TRBV19	TRBJ2-1	few